These 32 T cell receptor beta chains were all obtained from the same sample, sequenced in a study of shared clonotypes between healthy human individuals. Assay used: immunoSEQ multiplex PCR; TCRdb lists only in-frame clones, some missing. Of some 2 million clones listed, about 95% are singletons. Cells designated naive CD8 were CD45RO-negative and were positively selected for CCR7, with terminally differentiated effector memory CD45RA+ cells excluded. The sample comprised naive CD8+ T cells sorted from blood. These receptors all stem from a man younger than 30 in good health.

DNA of the CDR3: TGTGCCTGGATGGACGGGGCGACCAGGCATGAGCAGTTCTTC. Residues: CAWMDGATRHEQFF. The chain has TRBV30 and TRBJ2-1; D might be TRBD1 or TRBD2, each matching 5 bases. CDR1 is GTSNPN and CDR2 is SVGIG in the germline V gene (reference sequence). V was pared by 4 bases and J by 8 bases, with 18 bases between. The length of the CDR3 is 14 residues.

In regard to this clone: The sample contains more than one DNA sequence encoding this CDR3. V usage is TRBV19 and J usage is TRBJ1-6; TRBD1 might be the D (5 bases). In germline, CDR1 is LNHDA, CDR2 SQIVND (reference sequence). This CDR3 contains 14 residues. V dropped 3 bases and J dropped 7 bases, with 10 bases sitting between them. Here the CDR3 reads CASSIRDGNSPLHF. The CDR3 bases are TGTGCCAGTAGTATCCGGGACGGCAATTCACCCCTCCACTTT. Drawing the rest from reference TRBV19 and TRBJ1-6, the complete variable domain is DGGITQSPKYLFRKEGQNVTLSCEQNLNHDAMYWYRQDPGQGLRLIYYSQIVNDFQKGDIAEGYSVSREKKESFPLTVTSAQKNPTAFYLCASSIRDGNSPLHFGNGTRLTVT.

With regard to this clone: One end of the junction fails to match germline, which may point to a read error. V and J are TRBV7-2 and TRBJ1-1; no reliable D call. The germline V gene has CDR1 SGHTA and CDR2 FQGNSA. This CDR3 spans 14 amino acids. This chain's CDR3 is CASTLTIFLGEAFF. Here the CDR3 DNA reads TGTGCCAGCACCTTAACAATTTTCCTTGGGGAAGCTTTCTTT.

This clone occurred once. The same CDR3 also results from other DNA sequences found in this sample. The chain is built from TRBV9 and TRBJ1-1; D gene unclear. This CDR3 region has 13 residues. With 0 bases removed from V and 4 bases from J, the gap between germline ends came to 7 bases. Germline assignment: CDR1 SGDLS and CDR2 YYNGEE. CDR3 nucleotides: TGTGCCAGCAGCGTAGGGGCCCTCACTGAAGCTTTCTTT. Translation: CASSVGALTEAFF.

The chain employs TRBV9 and TRBJ2-1, with D perhaps assigned TRBD1 or TRBD2 (6 bases each). Germline CDR1 and CDR2: SGDLS and YYNGEE. V was cut by 3 bases and J by 6 bases, with 16 bases left in between. CDR3 length: 15 residues. CDR3 coding DNA: TGTGCCAGCAGCGGCTGGGGGGCCAGGCCCAATGAGCAGTTCTTC. Encoded protein: CASSGWGARPNEQFF. The full variable domain, rest sourced from reference TRBV9 and TRBJ2-1, is DSGVTQTPKHLITATGQRVTLRCSPRSGDLSVYWYQQSLDQGLQFLIQYYNGEERAKGNILERFSAQQFPDLHSELNLSSLELGDSALYFCASSGWGARPNEQFFGPGTRLTVL.

The rearrangement links TRBV5-1 to TRBJ1-5; D unclear. CDR3 length: 13 residues. Germline values: CDR1 SGHRS, CDR2 YFSETQ. Between the trimmed V and J ends, which lost 4 bases and 2 bases, there was a span of 7 bases. The CDR3 here is CASSRSGNQPQHF. As DNA, the CDR3 is TGCGCCAGCAGCCGGTCGGGCAATCAGCCCCAGCATTTT.

The V gene is TRBV12-5, the J gene TRBJ2-5; D may be TRBD1 (6 bases). Germline CDR1 LGHNT, CDR2 FRNRAP. The germline V and J ends were trimmed by 5 bases and 1 base, with 14 bases remaining between them. This CDR3 spans 15 amino acids. The DNA of the CDR3 is TGTGCTAGTGGTACCCCGGGACATCCCCAAGAGACCCAGTACTTC. As protein: CASGTPGHPQETQYF.

The chain links TRBV29-1 to TRBJ2-1, with 12 bases aligning to TRBD2. CDR1 is SQVTM and CDR2 is ANQGSEA in the germline V gene. The CDR3 has 14 amino acids. V shed 3 bases, J shed 8 bases, and the junction held 5 bases outside the gene matches. This CDR3 reads CSVDSLAGGHEQFF. In DNA form, the CDR3 reads TGCAGCGTTGATAGCCTAGCGGGAGGGCATGAGCAGTTCTTC.

The chain couples TRBV30 to TRBJ2-1; TRBD2 is a possible D gene (5 bases). Germline assignment: CDR1 GTSNPN and CDR2 SVGIG (reference sequence). The germline V and J ends were trimmed by 2 bases and 10 bases, with 12 bases remaining between them. The CDR3 has 12 amino acids. This CDR3 is CAWSIEGGEQFF. The CDR3 DNA sequence: TGTGCCTGGAGTATCGAGGGTGGAGAGCAGTTCTTC.

The V and J genes are TRBV5-6 and TRBJ2-7; D is possibly TRBD2 (6 bases). The CDR3 has 13 residues. The V gene's germline CDR1 is SGHDT and CDR2 YYEEEE. Trimming stripped 4 bases from V and 2 bases from J, with 10 bases between. The CDR3 DNA is TGTGCCAGCAGCCGGGACTGGGCCTACGAGCAGTACTTC. As protein: CASSRDWAYEQYF.

The chain uses TRBV6-5 and TRBJ1-5; possible D gene TRBD1, 5 bases. The CDR3 has 13 amino acids. Trimming cost V 7 bases and J 3 bases, with 10 bases left between them. Per germline, CDR1 MNHEY and CDR2 SVGAGI. CDR3 sequence: CASTRVDNQPQHF. The CDR3 nucleotides read TGTGCCAGCACCAGGGTGGACAATCAGCCCCAGCATTTT.

The V call is TRBV13, the J call TRBJ2-7; D remains ambiguous. The CDR3 is 13 amino acids. Germline CDR1 and CDR2: PRHDT and FYEKMQ (reference sequence). Trimming pared 2 bases from V and 6 bases from J, leaving 11 bases between. This chain's CDR3 is CASSLWAVGEQYF. DNA for the CDR3: TGTGCCAGCAGCTTATGGGCGGTCGGCGAGCAGTACTTC.

V usage is TRBV27 and J usage is TRBJ2-1; 12 bases are shared with TRBD2. V dropped 4 bases and J dropped 7; count of bases not matched to a gene: 5. Germline lookup yields CDR1 MNHEY and CDR2 SMNVEV (reference sequence). The CDR3 totals 15 residues. The chain's CDR3 is CASSSRLAGANEQFF. CDR3 in DNA: TGTGCCAGCAGTTCCCGACTAGCGGGGGCTAATGAGCAGTTCTTC.

The chain couples TRBV5-4 to TRBJ2-5; D remains unclear. The CDR3 runs 15 residues. Germline V gives CDR1 SGHNT, CDR2 YYREEE (reference sequence). Trimming left V 5 bases short and J 4 bases short, with 18 bases between. CDR3 nucleotide sequence: TGTGCCAGCAGGGCGTTTCCCGAGGTTTTAGAGACCCAGTACTTC. Residues: CASRAFPEVLETQYF.

This clone was seen just once. The J gene is TRBJ2-7, the V gene TRBV5-6, with a tentative D call TRBD2 (5 bases). CDR3 size: 14 residues. The germline V and J ends were trimmed by 2 bases and 4 bases, with 13 bases remaining between them. Germline assignment: CDR1 SGHDT and CDR2 YYEEEE. The CDR3, as DNA: TGTGCCAGCAGCTTAACCGACGGGAAATACGAGCAGTACTTC. It yields the protein CASSLTDGKYEQYF.

The V call is TRBV15, the J call TRBJ2-1; 15 bases agree with TRBD2. Germline V gives CDR1 LNHNV, CDR2 YYDKDF (reference sequence). The CDR3 is 17 residues long. With 11 bases clipped from V and 1 base from J, the junction kept 9 bases outside the gene matches. The CDR3 bases are TGTGCCTCGCGGACTAGCGGGGGGGACGTTTCCTACAATGAGCAGTTCTTC. Translating gives CASRTSGGDVSYNEQFF.

The chain has TRBV30 and TRBJ2-1, with D unresolved. V lost 0 bases to trimming and J lost 4 bases, with 7 bases between them. CDR3 size: 13 residues. CDR1 and CDR2 from the germline V gene are GTSNPN and SVGIG (reference sequence). CDR3 residues: CAWSVTQYNEQFF. The CDR3 DNA reads TGTGCCTGGAGTGTAACACAATACAATGAGCAGTTCTTC. The complete variable domain, with remaining parts taken from reference TRBV30 and TRBJ2-1, reads SQTIHQWPATLVQPVGSPLSLECTVEGTSNPNLYWYRQAAGRGLQLLFYSVGIGQISSEVPQNLSASRPQDRQFILSSKKLLLSDSGFYLCAWSVTQYNEQFFGPGTRLTVL.

V is TRBV19 and J is TRBJ2-7; D possibly uses TRBD1 or TRBD2 (5 bases each). Germline loops: CDR1 LNHDA, CDR2 SQIVND (reference sequence). This CDR3 is built from 12 residues. V was trimmed by 5 bases and J by 5 bases, leaving 10 bases between them. CDR3 loop: CASSALGDEQYF. For the CDR3, the DNA is TGTGCCAGTAGTGCTCTGGGGGACGAGCAGTACTTC.

The chain carries TRBV6-6 and TRBJ2-1, with 12 bases that match TRBD2. The J segment lost 5 bases and the V segment lost 7 bases, leaving 9 bases of the junction unmatched. Germline V gene lookup returns CDR1 MNHNY and CDR2 SVGAGI (reference sequence). This CDR3 region has 16 residues. DNA of the CDR3: TGTGCCAGCACAGGCCCTCTAGCGGGGGGGGACAATGAGCAGTTCTTC. It yields the protein CASTGPLAGGDNEQFF.

The V and J genes are TRBV13 and TRBJ2-5, with D possibly TRBD2 on 5 matching bases. Germline CDR1 PRHDT, CDR2 FYEKMQ (reference sequence). Trimming pared 5 bases from V and 1 base from J, leaving 11 bases between. The CDR3 covers 14 residues. The CDR3 coding sequence is TGTGCCAGCAGCCCTACCGAGGGCCAAGAGACCCAGTACTTC. It translates to CASSPTEGQETQYF.

J is TRBJ2-5 and V is TRBV4-1, with D perhaps assigned TRBD1 or TRBD2 (5 bases each). V gave up 4 bases and J gave up 1 base, with 10 bases separating them. This CDR3 has 14 amino acids. Germline V lookup: CDR1 MGHRA, CDR2 YSYEKL. Here the CDR3 reads CASSPRGSQETQYF. DNA of the CDR3: TGCGCCAGCAGCCCGAGGGGTAGCCAAGAGACCCAGTACTTC.

The V gene is TRBV11-2, the J gene TRBJ2-7; 9 bases are shared with TRBD2. This CDR3 comprises 17 residues. J lost 2 bases, V lost 0 bases, and 8 bases had no gene match. Germline V gene sequence: CDR1 SGHAT, CDR2 FQNNGV. The CDR3 protein is CASSLDRAGGPPYEQYF. The CDR3 nucleotides are TGTGCCAGCAGCTTAGATAGAGCGGGGGGCCCCCCCTACGAGCAGTACTTC.

V gene TRBV25-1 combines with J gene TRBJ2-7, with unresolved D. Trimming left V 5 bases short and J 7 bases short, with 6 bases between. Germline CDR1 is MGHDK and CDR2 is SYGVNS. The CDR3 is made up of 10 amino acids. CDR3 nucleotides: TGTGCCAGCAGTCTGGAGGAGCAGTACTTC. Its translation is CASSLEEQYF.

This chain links TRBV27 with TRBJ2-3; 8 bases fit TRBD2. Germline CDR1 MNHEY, CDR2 SMNVEV (reference sequence). The CDR3 has 14 amino acids. V dropped 8 bases and J dropped 3; count of bases not matched to a gene: 7. This chain's CDR3 is CASFQAGATDTQYF. The DNA of the CDR3 is TGTGCCAGCTTCCAAGCGGGGGCAACAGATACGCAGTATTTT.

This chain connects TRBV5-6 to TRBJ1-5; 10 nucleotides line up with TRBD1. The CDR3 has 14 amino acids. Germline V gene lookup returns CDR1 SGHDT and CDR2 YYEEEE. The V gene end was trimmed by 3 bases and the J gene end by 8 bases; junction bases not matched to a gene: 5. The CDR3 DNA is TGTGCCAGCAGCTCCGGTGGGACAGGGGAGCCCCAGCATTTT. Protein sequence: CASSSGGTGEPQHF. The full variable domain, in which reference TRBV5-6 and TRBJ1-5 provide the parts outside the CDR3, is DAGVTQSPTHLIKTRGQQVTLRCSPKSGHDTVSWYQQALGQGPQFIFQYYEEEERQRGNFPDRFSGHQFPNYSSELNVNALLLGDSALYLCASSSGGTGEPQHFGDGTRLSIL.

J is TRBJ2-2 and V is TRBV6-5; 7 positions agree with TRBD2. The CDR3 contains 15 residues. CDR1 and CDR2 (germline): MNHEY, SVGAGI. The ends lost 7 bases at V and 3 bases at J; junction bases unmatched: 8. CDR3 loop: CASTPGRAYTGELFF. DNA of the CDR3: TGTGCCAGCACTCCGGGGAGGGCGTACACCGGGGAGCTGTTTTTT.

V and J are TRBV14 and TRBJ2-7, with 8 bases that match TRBD2. This CDR3 contains 14 residues. J was trimmed by 2 bases and V by 3 bases; bases with no gene match: 3. Germline-derived CDR1 and CDR2 are SGHDN and FVKESK. CDR3 sequence: CASSHQAGAYEQYF. CDR3 nucleotide sequence: TGTGCCAGCAGCCACCAAGCGGGGGCCTACGAGCAGTACTTC.

To note about this clone: The same CDR3 also results from other DNA sequences found in this sample. The chain carries TRBV7-9 and TRBJ2-7; 9 nucleotides match TRBD1. The CDR3 spans 12 residues. J gave up 6 bases and V 5 bases, and 2 bases lay outside the gene matches. The germline V gene encodes CDR1 SEHNR and CDR2 FQNEAQ (reference sequence). The CDR3 reads CASSPTGGEQYF. The CDR3 DNA follows: TGTGCCAGCAGCCCGACAGGGGGCGAGCAGTACTTC.

As concerns this clone: Other DNA sequences in the same sample also yield this CDR3. The V and J genes are TRBV27 and TRBJ2-7; unclear D gene. The CDR3 extends over 15 amino acids. The V end was cut by 3 bases, the J end by 2 bases, with 14 bases between. Looked up from germline, CDR1 is MNHEY and CDR2 is SMNVEV (reference sequence). CDR3 coding DNA: TGTGCCAGCAGTTTTTCGGCAGGTGGGGCCTACGAGCAGTACTTC. Translating gives CASSFSAGGAYEQYF.

Note on this clone: At the DNA level, this CDR3 is encoded by other sequences in the same sample as well. The chain employs TRBV6-5 and TRBJ2-7; either TRBD1 or TRBD2 may supply D (5 bases each). Trimming cost V 0 bases and J 6 bases, with 9 bases left between them. The CDR3 loop spans 13 amino acids. Germline V gives CDR1 MNHEY, CDR2 SVGAGI. The CDR3 protein is CASSYSSGGEQYF. CDR3 sequence (DNA): TGTGCCAGCAGTTACTCGAGTGGGGGCGAGCAGTACTTC.

This chain connects TRBV27 to TRBJ1-2; D unresolved. This CDR3 has 14 residues. The ends were cut back, 6 bases at V and 4 bases at J, with 15 bases in the middle. Looked up from germline, CDR1 is MNHEY and CDR2 is SMNVEV (reference sequence). Here the CDR3 DNA reads TGTGCCAGCAGCCCCACCGGGATCTCCTATGGCTACACCTTC. This codes for CASSPTGISYGYTF.

The rearrangement joins TRBV2 to TRBJ2-3; D not certain. Germline loops: CDR1 SNHLY, CDR2 FYNNEI. The ends were cut back, 7 bases at V and 6 bases at J, with 8 bases in the middle. The CDR3 totals 11 residues. The CDR3 region is CASKGPDTQYF. CDR3 nucleotides: TGTGCCAGCAAAGGACCCGATACGCAGTATTTT.